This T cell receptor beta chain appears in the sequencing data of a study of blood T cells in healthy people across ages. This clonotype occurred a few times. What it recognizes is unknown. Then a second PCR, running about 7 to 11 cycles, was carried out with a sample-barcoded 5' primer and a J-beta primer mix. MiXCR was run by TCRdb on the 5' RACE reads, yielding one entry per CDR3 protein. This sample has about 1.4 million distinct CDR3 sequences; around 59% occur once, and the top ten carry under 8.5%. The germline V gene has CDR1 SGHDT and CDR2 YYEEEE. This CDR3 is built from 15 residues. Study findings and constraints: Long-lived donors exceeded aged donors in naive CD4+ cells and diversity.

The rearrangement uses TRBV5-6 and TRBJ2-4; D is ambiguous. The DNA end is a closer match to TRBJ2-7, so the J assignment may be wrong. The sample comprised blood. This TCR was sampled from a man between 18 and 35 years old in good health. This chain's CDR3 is CASSLATVRPYEQYF. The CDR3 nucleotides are TGTGCCAGCAGCTTGGCTACAGTTCGACCGTACGAGCAGTACTTC.